The next 6 T cell receptor beta chains were all read from a single sample in a study of T cell responses to AZD1222 COVID-19 vaccine. Sequenced by immunoSEQ multiplex PCR; TCRdb stores in-frame clones only, minus some. This repertoire shows about 110,000 clones, 85% to 90% found once; its top ten account for approximately 3.3%. The material was peripheral blood, obtained on day 0 of AZD1222 vaccination. These receptors were collected from an adult in good health.

This clone was seen more than once but under ten times. The chain carries TRBV10-3 and TRBJ2-1, with 11 bases identical to TRBD2. Germline V gene sequence: CDR1 ENHRY, CDR2 SYGVKD. Unmatched junction bases numbered 4, after V lost 7 bases and J lost 8 bases. There are 13 residues in the CDR3. The CDR3 is CAIMGTSGDEQFF. Here the CDR3 DNA reads TGTGCCATCATGGGGACTAGCGGCGATGAGCAGTTCTTC.

The table lists this clone with a count of one. This rearrangement joins TRBV14 to TRBJ2-2; possible D gene TRBD1, 6 bases. Germline V gives CDR1 SGHDN, CDR2 FVKESK. Trimming removed 0 bases from V and 9 bases from J, with 14 bases in between. The CDR3 totals 15 residues. The CDR3 here is CASSQDSTDSRELFF. The CDR3 DNA follows: TGTGCCAGCAGCCAAGATTCGACGGACAGTAGGGAGCTGTTTTTT.

The J gene is TRBJ1-3, the V gene TRBV30, with D perhaps matching TRBD1 (5 bases). Germline CDR1 reads GTSNPN; CDR2 reads SVGIG (reference sequence). The CDR3 length is 17 residues. Trimming removed 5 bases from V and 0 bases from J, with 20 bases in between. The CDR3 reads CAWPGAVHPFSGNTIYF. CDR3 coding DNA: TGTGCCTGGCCCGGGGCCGTCCATCCATTCTCTGGAAACACCATATATTTT.

The chain combines TRBV28 with TRBJ2-2; 8 nucleotides match TRBD2. CDR1 and CDR2 (germline): MDHEN, SYDVKM. The CDR3 loop spans 14 amino acids. The V and J ends lost 6 bases and 1 base, in that order; junction bases with no gene match: 1. This CDR3 reads CASSLAGNTGELFF. The CDR3 region has the DNA TGTGCCAGCAGCCTAGCGGGGAACACCGGGGAGCTGTTTTTT.

This chain connects TRBV3-1 (or the pseudogene TRBV3-2) to TRBJ1-2; no reliable D call. This CDR3 is built from 16 residues. Germline CDR1 reads LGHDT; CDR2 reads YNNKEL (reference sequence). V was pared by 1 base and J by 4 bases, with 16 bases between. The CDR3 nucleotides read TGTGCCAGCAGCCAAGGGTTAGAAGGGCATCCCTATGGCTACACCTTC. Its translation is CASSQGLEGHPYGYTF.

This sequence joins TRBV27 and TRBJ1-4, with D perhaps TRBD1 (5 bases). In germline, CDR1 is MNHEY, CDR2 SMNVEV (reference sequence). With 2 bases removed from V and 0 bases from J, the gap between germline ends came to 10 bases. This CDR3 spans 16 amino acids. The CDR3 DNA is TGTGCCAGCAGTTTAATAGGGACGGCAACTAATGAAAAACTGTTTTTT. Its translation is CASSLIGTATNEKLFF.